This TCR beta chain was found in a study of blood T cell repertoires in COVID-19. Study information: The samples span acute and convalescent COVID-19 from the United States, Italy and Spain. T cells, B-cell-depleted T cells, or PBMCs supplied cDNA or gDNA.

The germline gives CDR1 KGHDR, CDR2 SFDVKD. The CDR3 sequence is 15 residues long. The V end lost 4 bases, the J end lost 8 bases, and 17 bases lay between the germline ends. In the authors' workflow: Reference gene primers were amplified, and this amplification served to estimate nucleated cell counts. Produced via immunoSEQ multiplex PCR; TCRdb's table is partial and in-frame only. V, J and clone size are those of that table, while D and trimming were read from the DNA. The sample contains some 99,000 clones, just under 90% of which appear only once. This TCR was recovered from a human donor in a cohort sampled during active COVID-19. Material: peripheral blood. V and J are TRBV24-1 and TRBJ2-1, with TRBD1 as a possible D gene (5 bases). The CDR3 is CATSDSGLALDEQFF. CDR3 nucleotide sequence: TGTGCCACCAGTGACTCAGGGTTAGCTCTGGATGAGCAGTTCTTC.